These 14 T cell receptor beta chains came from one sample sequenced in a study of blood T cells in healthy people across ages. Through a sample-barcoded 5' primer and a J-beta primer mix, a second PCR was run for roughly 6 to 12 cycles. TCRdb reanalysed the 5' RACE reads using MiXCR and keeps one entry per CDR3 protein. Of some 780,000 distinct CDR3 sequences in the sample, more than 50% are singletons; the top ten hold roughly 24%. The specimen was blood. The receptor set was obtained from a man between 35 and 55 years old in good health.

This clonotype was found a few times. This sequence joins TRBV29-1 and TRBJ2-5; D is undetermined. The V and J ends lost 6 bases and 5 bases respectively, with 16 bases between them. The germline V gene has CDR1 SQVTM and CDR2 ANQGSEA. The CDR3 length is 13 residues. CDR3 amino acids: CSVPTSLWETQYF. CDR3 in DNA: TGCAGCGTACCAACATCCCTTTGGGAGACCCAGTACTTC.

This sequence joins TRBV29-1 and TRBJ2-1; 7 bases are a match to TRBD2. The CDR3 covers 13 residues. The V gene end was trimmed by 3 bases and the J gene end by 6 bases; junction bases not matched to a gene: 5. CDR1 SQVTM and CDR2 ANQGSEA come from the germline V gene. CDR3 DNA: TGCAGCGTTGATCGGGGGGTGGGCAATGAGCAGTTCTTC. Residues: CSVDRGVGNEQFF.

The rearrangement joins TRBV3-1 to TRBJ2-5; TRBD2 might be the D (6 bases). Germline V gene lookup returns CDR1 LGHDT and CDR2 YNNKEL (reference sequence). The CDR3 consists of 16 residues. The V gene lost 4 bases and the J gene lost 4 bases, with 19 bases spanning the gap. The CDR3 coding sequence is TGTGCCAGCAGCCCGGTGGCGGGGCGCGGCGGAGAGACCCAGTACTTC. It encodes CASSPVAGRGGETQYF.

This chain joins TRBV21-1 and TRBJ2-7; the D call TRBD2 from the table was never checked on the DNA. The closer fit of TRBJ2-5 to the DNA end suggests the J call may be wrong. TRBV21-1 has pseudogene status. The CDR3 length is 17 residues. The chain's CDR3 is CASRRVGDNPSGETQYF. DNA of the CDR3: TGTGCCAGCAGACGTGTCGGAGACAACCCCTCGGGAGAGACCCAGTACTTC.

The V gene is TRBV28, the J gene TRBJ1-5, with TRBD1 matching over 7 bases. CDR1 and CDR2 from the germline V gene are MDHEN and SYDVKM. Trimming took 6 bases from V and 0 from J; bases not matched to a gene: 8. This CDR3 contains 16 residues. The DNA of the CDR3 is TGTGCCAGCAGATCAGGGGGTCTGAATAGCAATCAGCCCCAGCATTTT. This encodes CASRSGGLNSNQPQHF.

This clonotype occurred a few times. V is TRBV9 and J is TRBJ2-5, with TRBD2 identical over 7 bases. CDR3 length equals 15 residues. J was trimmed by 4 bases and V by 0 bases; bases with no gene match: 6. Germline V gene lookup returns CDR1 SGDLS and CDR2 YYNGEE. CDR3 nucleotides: TGTGCCAGCAGCGTAGTTGCGGGAGACAGAGAGACCCAGTACTTC. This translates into CASSVVAGDRETQYF. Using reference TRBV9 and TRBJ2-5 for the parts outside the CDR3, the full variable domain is DSGVTQTPKHLITATGQRVTLRCSPRSGDLSVYWYQQSLDQGLQFLIQYYNGEERAKGNILERFSAQQFPDLHSELNLSSLELGDSALYFCASSVVAGDRETQYFGPGTRLLVL.

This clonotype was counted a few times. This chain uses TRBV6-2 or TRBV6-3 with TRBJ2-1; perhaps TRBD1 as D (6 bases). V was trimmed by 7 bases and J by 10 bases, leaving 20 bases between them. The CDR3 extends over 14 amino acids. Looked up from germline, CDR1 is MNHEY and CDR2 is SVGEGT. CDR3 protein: CASTDPNRVLEQFF. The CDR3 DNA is TGTGCCAGCACAGACCCCAACAGGGTGTTGGAGCAGTTCTTC.

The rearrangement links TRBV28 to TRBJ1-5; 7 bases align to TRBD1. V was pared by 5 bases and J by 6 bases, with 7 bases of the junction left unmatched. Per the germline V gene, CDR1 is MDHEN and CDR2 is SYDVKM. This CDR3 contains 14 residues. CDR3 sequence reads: CASSQGGGFQPQHF. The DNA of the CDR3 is TGTGCCAGCAGTCAGGGGGGGGGCTTTCAGCCCCAGCATTTT.

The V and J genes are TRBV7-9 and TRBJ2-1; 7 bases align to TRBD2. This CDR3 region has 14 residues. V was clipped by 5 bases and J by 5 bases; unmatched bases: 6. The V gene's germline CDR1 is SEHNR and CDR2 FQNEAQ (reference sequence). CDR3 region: CASSRASGNNEQFF. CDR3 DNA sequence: TGTGCCAGCAGCAGGGCTAGCGGTAACAATGAGCAGTTCTTC.

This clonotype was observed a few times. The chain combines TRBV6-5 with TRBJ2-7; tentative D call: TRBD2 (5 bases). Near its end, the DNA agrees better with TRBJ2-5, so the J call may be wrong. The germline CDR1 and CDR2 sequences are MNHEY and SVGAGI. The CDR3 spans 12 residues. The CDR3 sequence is CASTGPGETQYF. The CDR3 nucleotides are TGTGCCAGCACCGGGCCGGGGGAGACCCAGTACTTC.

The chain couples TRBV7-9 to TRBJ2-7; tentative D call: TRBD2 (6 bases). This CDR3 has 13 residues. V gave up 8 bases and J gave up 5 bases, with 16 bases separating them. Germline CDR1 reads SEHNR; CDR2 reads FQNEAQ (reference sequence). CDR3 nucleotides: TGTGCCAGCGGGGCGGGGAGTCCCGACGAGCAGTACTTC. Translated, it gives CASGAGSPDEQYF.

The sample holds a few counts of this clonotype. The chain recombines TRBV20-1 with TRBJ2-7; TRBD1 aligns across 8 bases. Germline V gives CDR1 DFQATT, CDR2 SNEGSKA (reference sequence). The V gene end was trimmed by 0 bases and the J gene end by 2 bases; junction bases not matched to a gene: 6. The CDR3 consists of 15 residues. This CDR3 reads CSARDYRGTPYEQYF. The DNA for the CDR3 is TGCAGTGCTAGAGATTACAGGGGGACCCCCTACGAGCAGTACTTC.

The DNA of the CDR3 is TGCAGCGTTGAAGATCCTGGACTAGCGGGAGGGTCCGGGGAGCTGTTTTTT. Residues: CSVEDPGLAGGSGELFF. The chain uses TRBV29-1 and TRBJ2-2, with 15 bases identical to TRBD2. Germline CDR1 SQVTM, CDR2 ANQGSEA. This CDR3 contains 17 residues. With 0 bases clipped from V and 6 bases from J, the junction kept 5 bases outside the gene matches.

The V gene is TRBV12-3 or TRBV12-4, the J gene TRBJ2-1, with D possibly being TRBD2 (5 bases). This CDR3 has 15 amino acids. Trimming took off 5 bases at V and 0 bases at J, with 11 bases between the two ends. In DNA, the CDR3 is TGTGCCAGCAGTGGTAGCGAGGACTCCTACAATGAGCAGTTCTTC. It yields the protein CASSGSEDSYNEQFF.